The 24 T cell receptor beta chains below all came from one sample that was sequenced in a study of T cell responses to AZD1222 COVID-19 vaccine. Libraries were prepared by immunoSEQ multiplex PCR; TCRdb keeps only in-frame clonotypes and omits some of them. In the table there are around 52,000 clones, approximately 83% of which are singletons. Material: peripheral blood, obtained on day 0 of AZD1222 vaccination. Receptors originate from an adult in good health.

Only one count was recorded for this clone. The chain couples TRBV28 to TRBJ1-5, with D possibly being TRBD1 (6 bases). V lost 6 bases and J 5 bases, leaving 23 bases between the germline ends. In germline, CDR1 is MDHEN, CDR2 SYDVKM. The CDR3 spans 17 residues. The CDR3: CASRVAQPQGIYQPQHF. In nucleotides, the CDR3 is TGTGCCAGCAGGGTGGCCCAGCCGCAGGGGATTTATCAGCCCCAGCATTTT. The whole variable domain, remainder taken from reference TRBV28 and TRBJ1-5, is DVKVTQSSRYLVKRTGEKVFLECVQDMDHENMFWYRQDPGLGLRLIYFSYDVKMKEKGDIPEGYSVSREKKERFSLILESASTNQTSMYLCASRVAQPQGIYQPQHFGDGTRLSIL.

The rearrangement joins TRBV5-4 to TRBJ2-7; 11 nucleotides line up with TRBD2. CDR3 length: 15 amino acids. The V gene's germline CDR1 is SGHNT and CDR2 YYREEE (reference sequence). V was pared by 2 bases and J by 4 bases, with 5 bases of the junction left unmatched. This CDR3 is CASSFGTSGQYEQYF. As DNA, the CDR3 is TGTGCCAGCAGCTTCGGGACTAGCGGACAGTACGAGCAGTACTTC.

This sequence joins TRBV5-4 and TRBJ2-1, with 11 bases lining up with TRBD2. The CDR3 has 18 residues. The trim removed 2 bases at V and 2 bases at J, leaving 9 bases unmatched. Per germline, CDR1 SGHNT and CDR2 YYREEE (reference sequence). The CDR3 reads CASSLRLAGFRAYNEQFF. CDR3 nucleotides: TGTGCCAGCAGCTTAAGACTAGCGGGATTCAGGGCCTACAATGAGCAGTTCTTC.

The chain links TRBV5-1 to TRBJ2-2, with a tentative D call TRBD2 (5 bases). Germline CDR1 SGHRS, CDR2 YFSETQ. The CDR3 spans 15 residues. Trimming shortened V by 1 base and J by 3 bases, and 10 bases separated the two germline ends. The CDR3 loop reads CASSLRLPDTGELFF. In DNA form, the CDR3 reads TGCGCCAGCAGCTTGCGACTACCCGACACCGGGGAGCTGTTTTTT.

This rearrangement joins TRBV29-1 to TRBJ2-5, with D perhaps TRBD1 (5 bases). V lost 4 bases to trimming and J lost 1 base, with 10 bases between them. CDR1 SQVTM and CDR2 ANQGSEA come from the germline V gene. The CDR3 consists of 13 residues. The CDR3 nucleotides read TGCAGCGTTGTGGGCAGGGCCCAAGAGACCCAGTACTTC. This translates into CSVVGRAQETQYF.

The chain links TRBV27 to TRBJ2-7; no firm D call. Germline CDR1 MNHEY, CDR2 SMNVEV (reference sequence). CDR3 length: 10 residues. V gave up 4 bases and J gave up 6 bases, with 4 bases separating them. CDR3 residues: CASSYREQYF. The CDR3 nucleotides are TGTGCCAGCAGTTACCGCGAGCAGTACTTC.

The chain recombines TRBV28 with TRBJ1-1, with D uncertain. Germline CDR1 MDHEN, CDR2 SYDVKM. The CDR3 is 12 residues long. V was clipped by 5 bases and J by 0 bases, with 4 bases between them. CDR3 nucleotides: TGTGCCAGCAGTCAAATGAACACTGAAGCTTTCTTT. Amino acids: CASSQMNTEAFF.

A single count supports this clone. The CDR3 DNA reads as TGCGCCAGCAGCCCGAGGACAGGGAATCAACGTGAAGCTTTCTTT. Translated, it gives CASSPRTGNQREAFF. The V and J genes are TRBV5-1 and TRBJ1-1, with 8 bases lining up with TRBD1. Germline V gene data show CDR1 as SGHRS and CDR2 as YFSETQ. V lost 4 bases to trimming and J lost 7 bases; unmatched junction nucleotides: 12. There are 15 residues in the CDR3.

J is TRBJ2-7 and V is TRBV5-1; 7 bases map to TRBD1. The CDR3 totals 16 residues. Germline lookup yields CDR1 SGHRS and CDR2 YFSETQ. The J segment lost 1 base and the V segment lost 3 bases, leaving 10 bases of the junction unmatched. CDR3 sequence: CASSSTGDLRSYEQYF. DNA for the CDR3: TGCGCCAGCAGCTCAACAGGGGACCTTCGATCCTACGAGCAGTACTTC. The complete variable domain, with remaining parts taken from reference TRBV5-1 and TRBJ2-7, reads KAGVTQTPRYLIKTRGQQVTLSCSPISGHRSVSWYQQTPGQGLQFLFEYFSETQRNKGNFPGRFSGRQFSNSRSEMNVSTLELGDSALYLCASSSTGDLRSYEQYFGPGTRLTVT.

The chain joins TRBV7-9 to TRBJ2-3; TRBD2 matches at 7 bases. J was trimmed by 5 bases and V by 7 bases; bases with no gene match: 12. CDR1 SEHNR and CDR2 FQNEAQ come from the germline V gene (reference sequence). This CDR3 is built from 15 residues. The CDR3 spells CASTRGGSGEDTQYF. The CDR3 bases are TGTGCCAGCACTCGGGGCGGGAGCGGGGAAGATACGCAGTATTTT.

The chain couples TRBV5-8 to TRBJ1-2; 8 bases agree with TRBD1. V lost 5 bases, J lost 3 bases, and 6 bases stayed unmatched. From germline, CDR1 is SGHTS and CDR2 YDEGEE. The CDR3 covers 14 residues. The CDR3 DNA is TGTGCCAGCAGTCCCGGGACAGGAGACTATGGCTACACCTTC. It translates to CASSPGTGDYGYTF.

The chain has TRBV6-5 and TRBJ2-5; 8 bases agree with TRBD1. Germline V CDR1 and CDR2: MNHEY, SVGAGI. CDR3 size: 14 residues. With 2 bases clipped from V and 4 bases from J, the junction kept 3 bases outside the gene matches. CDR3: CASSYQGQGETQYF. The CDR3 DNA follows: TGTGCCAGCAGTTACCAAGGACAGGGAGAGACCCAGTACTTC.

This sequence joins TRBV24-1 and TRBJ1-4, with D possibly matching TRBD1 (6 bases). From germline, CDR1 is KGHDR and CDR2 SFDVKD. The CDR3 has 15 residues. V was cut by 4 bases and J by 8 bases, with 16 bases left in between. In DNA, the CDR3 is TGTGCCACCAGTGACCCGGTAGGGGGTCAGGAAAAACTGTTTTTT. It specifies CATSDPVGGQEKLFF.

CDR3 nucleotides: TGTGCCAGCAGCGCAAACTTCGCCTGGGCCAACGTCCTGACTTTC. This gives the protein CASSANFAWANVLTF. The chain recombines TRBV7-9 with TRBJ2-6; D unclear. Germline assignment: CDR1 SEHNR and CDR2 FQNEAQ (reference sequence). V was cut by 5 bases and J by 5 bases, with 13 bases left in between. The CDR3 contains 15 residues.

The rearrangement links TRBV19 to TRBJ2-3; D not resolved. The V end lost 3 bases, the J end lost 0 bases, and 7 bases lay between the germline ends. CDR1 is LNHDA, CDR2 SQIVND, per germline (reference sequence). The CDR3 is made up of 14 amino acids. The CDR3 DNA reads as TGTGCCAGTAGTATCGGCTTAAGCACAGATACGCAGTATTTT. Encoded protein: CASSIGLSTDTQYF.

CDR3 sequence: CASSDGRALTGELFF. The CDR3 region has the DNA TGTGCCAGCAGTGACGGGAGGGCCCTTACCGGGGAGCTGTTTTTT. The chain couples TRBV2 to TRBJ2-2; TRBD2 matches 8 bases. Germline V gene data show CDR1 as SNHLY and CDR2 as FYNNEI. The V gene end was trimmed by 3 bases and the J gene end by 5 bases; junction bases not matched to a gene: 5. CDR3 length equals 15 residues.

V usage is TRBV27 and J usage is TRBJ1-4, with D possibly TRBD1 on 5 matching bases. The germline gives CDR1 MNHEY, CDR2 SMNVEV (reference sequence). The V end lost 1 base, the J end lost 7 bases, and 10 bases lay between the germline ends. The CDR3 contains 14 residues. The CDR3 sequence is CASSLYSGGEKLFF. CDR3 DNA sequence: TGTGCCAGCAGTTTATATAGCGGGGGTGAAAAACTGTTTTTT.

CDR3 nucleotides: TGTGCCAGCAAACAGGGTGTGGAAGCTTTCTTT. Translating gives CASKQGVEAFF. The chain is built from TRBV7-9 and TRBJ1-1, with D perhaps matching TRBD1 (6 bases). V lost 7 bases and J 8 bases, leaving 11 bases between the germline ends. This CDR3 region has 11 residues. Germline V gene sequence: CDR1 SEHNR, CDR2 FQNEAQ (reference sequence).

This clone came up once. The genes are TRBV28 and TRBJ2-3; TRBD1 might be the D (5 bases). There are 13 residues in the CDR3. Per germline, CDR1 MDHEN and CDR2 SYDVKM. V shed 3 bases and J shed 7 bases, with 11 bases lying between them. CDR3 nucleotides: TGTGCCAGCAGTTTTTCCCAGGGAAATACGCAGTATTTT. Amino acid sequence: CASSFSQGNTQYF.

V is TRBV28 and J is TRBJ1-6, with 8 bases lining up with TRBD1. Germline lookup yields CDR1 MDHEN and CDR2 SYDVKM. Trimming cost V 2 bases and J 12 bases; bases outside gene matches: 6. This CDR3 region has 14 residues. The CDR3 DNA is TGTGCCAGCAGTTTACATGTCAGGGGGCAACCCCTCCACTTT. Translation gives CASSLHVRGQPLHF.

V gene TRBV7-9 combines with J gene TRBJ2-3; D is uncertain. The CDR3 consists of 13 residues. The germline V gene encodes CDR1 SEHNR and CDR2 FQNEAQ (reference sequence). Between the trimmed V and J ends, which lost 7 bases and 0 bases, there was a span of 8 bases. Here the CDR3 DNA reads TGTGCCAGCACCCAGAGTAGCACAGATACGCAGTATTTT. It encodes CASTQSSTDTQYF. The full variable domain, completed using reference TRBV7-9 and TRBJ2-3, is DTGVSQNPRHKITKRGQNVTFRCDPISEHNRLYWYRQTLGQGPEFLTYFQNEAQLEKSRLLSDRFSAERPKGSFSTLEIQRTEQGDSAMYLCASTQSSTDTQYFGPGTRLTVL.

The V and J genes are TRBV11-2 and TRBJ1-2; possible D gene TRBD1, 5 bases. Deletions cut 0 bases from V and 2 bases from J, with 7 bases between. Germline V gene lookup returns CDR1 SGHAT and CDR2 FQNNGV. CDR3 length equals 14 residues. CDR3 coding DNA: TGTGCCAGCAGCTTAGACAGGGTGAACTATGGCTACACCTTC. It encodes CASSLDRVNYGYTF.

The rearrangement joins TRBV4-2 to TRBJ2-2; the D gene is possibly TRBD1 (6 bases). V was shortened by 6 bases and J by 0 bases, with 14 bases between the two germline ends. Germline V gives CDR1 LGHNA, CDR2 YNFKEQ. CDR3 size: 16 residues. CDR3 sequence reads: CASRHRTASNTGELFF. The DNA for the CDR3 is TGTGCCAGCAGACACAGGACAGCTTCGAACACCGGGGAGCTGTTTTTT.

The DNA for the CDR3 is TGTGCCAGCAGCCGGTCGGCCTACGAGCAGTACTTC. It encodes CASSRSAYEQYF. The chain couples TRBV7-8 to TRBJ2-7; D gene ambiguous. The length of the CDR3 is 12 residues. Trimming pared 5 bases from V and 2 bases from J, leaving 7 bases between. Germline loops: CDR1 SGHVS, CDR2 FQNEAQ.